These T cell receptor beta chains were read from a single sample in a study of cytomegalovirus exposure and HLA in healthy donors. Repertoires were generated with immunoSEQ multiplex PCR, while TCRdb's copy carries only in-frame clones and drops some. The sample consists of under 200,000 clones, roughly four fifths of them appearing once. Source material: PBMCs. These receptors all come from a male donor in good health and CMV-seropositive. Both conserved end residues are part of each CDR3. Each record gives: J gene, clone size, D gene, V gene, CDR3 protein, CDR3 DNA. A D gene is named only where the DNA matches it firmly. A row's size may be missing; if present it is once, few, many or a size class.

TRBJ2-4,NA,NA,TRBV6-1,CASSEGRLKNSQYF,TGTGCCAGCAGTGAAGGGAGACTAAAAAACAGTCAGTACTTC
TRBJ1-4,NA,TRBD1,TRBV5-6,CASSPGQGRRTTNEKLFF,TGTGCCAGCAGCCCTGGACAGGGCCGACGGACAACTAATGAAAAACTGTTTTTT
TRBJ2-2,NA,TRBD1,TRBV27,CASSWRTGVNLNWGTGELFF,TGTGCCAGCAGTTGGAGGACAGGAGTTAACTTGAATTGGGGCACCGGGGAGCTGTTTTTT
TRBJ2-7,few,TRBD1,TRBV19,CASSIDLQGSYEQYF,TGTGCCAGTAGTATAGATCTACAGGGGTCCTACGAGCAGTACTTC
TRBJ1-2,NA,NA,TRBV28,CASSRLTAIYGYTF,TGTGCCAGCAGTCGCCTGACAGCCATCTATGGCTACACCTTC
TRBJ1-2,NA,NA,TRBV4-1,CASSLYQAGADYGYTF,TGCGCCAGCAGCCTGTATCAGGCGGGGGCTGACTATGGCTACACCTTC
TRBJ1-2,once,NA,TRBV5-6,CASSLVQGVYGYTF,TGTGCCAGCAGCTTGGTACAGGGCGTCTATGGCTACACCTTC
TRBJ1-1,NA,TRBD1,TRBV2,CASSRSDRGMNTEAFF,TGTGCCAGCAGCAGATCCGACAGGGGAATGAACACTGAAGCTTTCTTT
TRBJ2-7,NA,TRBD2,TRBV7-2,CASSLGDYRSYEQYF,TGTGCCAGCAGCTTAGGGGACTACCGCTCCTACGAGCAGTACTTC
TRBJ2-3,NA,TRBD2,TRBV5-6,CASSPSGGDTQYF,TGTGCCAGCAGCCCCTCGGGAGGAGATACGCAGTATTTT